This TCR beta chain stems from a study of T-cell reconstitution after alpha-beta-depleted transplantation in children. Unique molecular identifiers were incorporated into the prepared TCRbeta library. MiXCR, run by TCRdb on the PCR reads, gives a single entry per CDR3 protein. The repertoire holds fewer than 90,000 distinct CDR3 sequences, with about 6.7% as singletons. The junction had 21 bases not matched to a gene; V was cut back by 6 bases and J by 3 bases. Germline V gene data show CDR1 as LGHNA and CDR2 as YNFKEQ. There are 20 residues in the CDR3. The specimen comprised PBMCs from the stem cell graft donor, sampled from the stem cell graft. The chain combines TRBV4-2 with TRBJ1-4; 8 bases are shared with TRBD1. This receptor was obtained from a human donor who donated a stem cell graft to a child with acute lymphoblastic leukemia. CDR3 residues: CASRRTESQGGDAANEKLFF. CDR3 in DNA: TGTGCCAGCAGAAGGACGGAGTCACAGGGGGGCGACGCGGCTAATGAAAAACTGTTTTTT.